The 18 T cell receptor beta chains below come from one sample, sequenced in a study of blood T cells in healthy people across ages. Primed by a sample-barcoded 5' primer and a J-beta primer mix, a second PCR proceeded for about 6 to 12 cycles. Using its own MiXCR run on the 5' RACE reads, TCRdb lists one record per CDR3 protein. The sample lists about 1.7 million distinct CDR3 sequences, roughly 30% occurring once. The specimen sequenced was blood. The receptors derive from a woman in her 30s in good health.

The chain has TRBV7-2 and TRBJ2-7; the D gene is possibly TRBD2 (6 bases). Trimming took 8 bases from V and 0 from J, leaving 17 bases between them. The CDR3 consists of 15 residues. Germline CDR1 SGHTA, CDR2 FQGNSA. The CDR3 sequence: CASSHGTYSSYEQYF. The CDR3, as DNA: TGTGCCAGCTCCCATGGGACTTATAGCTCCTACGAGCAGTACTTC.

For the CDR3, the DNA is TGCAGTGCTAGATTGGGAGCGGGGGGGGCCGAGCAGTACTTC. Translating gives CSARLGAGGAEQYF. The chain carries TRBV20-1 and TRBJ2-7, with TRBD2 matching over 10 bases. With V trimmed by 2 bases and J by 6 bases, 7 bases remained unmatched. CDR1 is DFQATT, CDR2 SNEGSKA, per germline (reference sequence). CDR3 length: 14 residues.

The chain has TRBV12-3 or TRBV12-4 and TRBJ1-2; D ambiguous. Trimming stripped 1 base from V and 8 bases from J, with 8 bases between. The CDR3 has 12 amino acids. The CDR3 here is CASSLGNLGYTF. DNA of the CDR3: TGTGCCAGCAGTTTAGGGAATCTCGGCTACACCTTC.

The rearrangement uses TRBV7-3 and TRBJ2-2; D may correspond to TRBD1 or TRBD2 (6 bases each). V dropped 6 bases and J dropped 5 bases, with 16 bases sitting between them. The CDR3 spans 15 residues. Germline V CDR1 and CDR2: SGHTA, FQGTGA. CDR3 nucleotide sequence: TGTGCCAGCAGTGAAGGGGGGCGAAGAACCGGGGAGCTGTTTTTT. Protein: CASSEGGRRTGELFF.

The J gene is TRBJ1-2, the V gene TRBV7-2; 10 nucleotides line up with TRBD1. From germline, CDR1 is SGHTA and CDR2 FQGNSA. The ends lost 5 bases at V and 7 bases at J; junction bases unmatched: 7. There are 14 residues in the CDR3. The CDR3 DNA follows: TGTGCCAGCAGCGCGGACAGGGGGGGGCCTGGCTACACCTTC. Translation gives CASSADRGGPGYTF.

CDR3 in DNA: TGTGCCAGCAGCCCCCGCCCTGGAAAGGGGGAGACCCAGTACTTC. As protein: CASSPRPGKGETQYF. The rearrangement links TRBV3-1 to TRBJ2-4, with D perhaps TRBD1 (5 bases). The J call is in doubt because the DNA end fits TRBJ2-5 better. The CDR3 spans 15 residues. Per the germline V gene, CDR1 is LGHDT and CDR2 is YNNKEL (reference sequence).

This clonotype appeared a few times. The DNA for the CDR3 is TGTGCCATCAGTGAGGCGACTAGCGGGAGGGAAGAGACCCAGTACTTC. Its protein product is CAISEATSGREETQYF. The V and J genes are TRBV10-3 and TRBJ2-5; the match to TRBD2 covers 14 bases. The CDR3 contains 16 residues. Germline CDR1 and CDR2: ENHRY and SYGVKD. Unmatched junction bases numbered 2, after V lost 2 bases and J lost 3 bases.

A few counts support this clonotype. The chain couples TRBV12-3 or TRBV12-4 to TRBJ2-6, with D perhaps matching TRBD2 (5 bases). Trimming stripped 6 bases from V and 4 bases from J, with 22 bases between. This CDR3 has 18 amino acids. Here the CDR3 reads CASSPPRGRWGGANVLTF. Here the CDR3 DNA reads TGTGCCAGCAGCCCACCCCGGGGTCGCTGGGGAGGGGCCAACGTCCTGACTTTC.

This clonotype was seen a few times. Mismatch with germline at one junction end may stem from a read error. The chain combines TRBV6-6 with TRBJ2-1; the D gene is possibly TRBD2 (6 bases). CDR3 length equals 15 residues. Per germline, CDR1 MNHNY and CDR2 SVGAGI (reference sequence). Here the CDR3 reads CASGYSSSGSWEQFF. The CDR3 region has the DNA TGTGCCAGCGGTTACTCGAGCAGCGGGTCGTGGGAGCAGTTCTTC.

V is TRBV19 and J is TRBJ1-5; weak D call: TRBD1 (5 bases). Germline V gives CDR1 LNHDA, CDR2 SQIVND (reference sequence). Trimming removed 5 bases from V and 3 bases from J, with 14 bases in between. The CDR3 covers 15 residues. The CDR3 nucleotides are TGTGCCAGTAGTCTCCTAGACAGACCCAATCAGCCCCAGCATTTT. Translated, it gives CASSLLDRPNQPQHF. Full variable domain (missing parts from reference TRBV19 and TRBJ1-5): DGGITQSPKYLFRKEGQNVTLSCEQNLNHDAMYWYRQDPGQGLRLIYYSQIVNDFQKGDIAEGYSVSREKKESFPLTVTSAQKNPTAFYLCASSLLDRPNQPQHFGDGTRLSIL.

The V call is TRBV15, the J call TRBJ2-3; D gene unclear. This CDR3 spans 14 amino acids. Germline CDR1 and CDR2: LNHNV and YYDKDF (reference sequence). V was shortened by 3 bases and J by 2 bases, with 9 bases between the two germline ends. CDR3: CATSSQASTDTQYF. The CDR3 nucleotides read TGTGCCACCAGCAGTCAGGCCTCCACAGATACGCAGTATTTT.

The DNA of the CDR3 is TGTGCCAGCAGTTCGGAGTCGGGCCTAGCGGGTTCCTACGAGCAGTACTTC. Translating it yields CASSSESGLAGSYEQYF. The V call is TRBV12-3 or TRBV12-4, the J call TRBJ2-7; 8 bases are a match to TRBD2. Trimming took 4 bases from V and 1 from J; bases not matched to a gene: 12. The length of the CDR3 is 17 residues.

This chain joins TRBV6-6 and TRBJ2-1; D is perhaps TRBD1 or TRBD2 (5 bases each). V lost 5 bases to trimming and J lost 6 bases, with 20 bases between them. Looked up from germline, CDR1 is MNHNY and CDR2 is SVGAGI (reference sequence). This CDR3 comprises 16 residues. The DNA of the CDR3 is TGTGCCAGCAGTCCGACGGACAAAGGGAGTCCCAATGAGCAGTTCTTC. This encodes CASSPTDKGSPNEQFF.

Points on this clonotype: A much larger clone lies a single base off, so this may be a read error. The chain is built from TRBV6-6 and TRBJ2-5; 13 nucleotides agree with TRBD2. This CDR3 contains 15 residues. The V gene end was trimmed by 2 bases and the J gene end by 11 bases; junction bases not matched to a gene: 8. Per germline, CDR1 MNHNY and CDR2 SVGAGI (reference sequence). This CDR3 reads CASSYGTSGANEQYF. For the CDR3, the DNA is TGTGCCAGCAGTTACGGGACTAGCGGGGCCAATGAGCAGTACTTC.

There are a few counts of this clonotype. This chain connects TRBV13 to TRBJ2-1; 9 nucleotides match TRBD2. V trimming: 3 bases; J trimming: 6 bases; junction bases outside the gene matches: 6. Germline V CDR1 and CDR2: PRHDT, FYEKMQ (reference sequence). The CDR3 runs to 15 residues. This CDR3 reads CASSFGAGGPNEQFF. The CDR3 DNA sequence: TGTGCCAGCAGCTTTGGGGCGGGAGGGCCCAATGAGCAGTTCTTC.

V usage is TRBV20-1 and J usage is TRBJ2-4, with a tentative D call TRBD2 (6 bases). V dropped 3 bases and J dropped 3 bases, with 9 bases sitting between them. The CDR3 consists of 13 residues. Germline values: CDR1 DFQATT, CDR2 SNEGSKA (reference sequence). CDR3 region: CSASSGLKNIQYF. CDR3 DNA sequence: TGCAGTGCTAGTAGCGGACTCAAAAACATTCAGTACTTC.

This clonotype was observed a single time. CDR3 DNA sequence: TGTGCCAGCAGGGGCAGGGTCATAGATGAGCAGTTCTTC. Encoded protein: CASRGRVIDEQFF. The chain links TRBV28 to TRBJ2-1; maybe TRBD1 (5 bases). The CDR3 is made up of 13 amino acids. The ends were cut back, 6 bases at V and 8 bases at J, with 14 bases in the middle. Germline assignment: CDR1 MDHEN and CDR2 SYDVKM.

This clonotype came up a few times. This chain connects TRBV2 to TRBJ1-2; D is uncertain. V lost 10 bases, J lost 2 bases, and 11 bases lay in between. This CDR3 comprises 12 residues. CDR1 and CDR2 from the germline V gene are SNHLY and FYNNEI. Here the CDR3 reads CAIILGNYGYTF. CDR3 coding DNA: TGTGCCATTATCCTGGGCAACTATGGCTACACCTTC.